The 22 T cell receptor beta chains below come from one sample, sequenced in a study of T cells after yellow fever vaccination. MiXCR, run by TCRdb on the 5' RACE reads, gives a single entry per CDR3 protein. The table includes 300,000 to 400,000 distinct CDR3 sequences, around 12% detected once. This specimen was CD4+ T cells sorted from PBMCs, taken 15 days after the yellow fever booster vaccination. Source of these receptors: a man younger than 30 who received the YFV17D yellow fever vaccine.

This clonotype was counted at least ten times. This chain links TRBV6-6 with TRBJ1-4; 9 nucleotides line up with TRBD1. V trimming: 5 bases; J trimming: 10 bases; junction bases outside the gene matches: 8. The CDR3 sequence is 14 residues long. Looked up from germline, CDR1 is MNHNY and CDR2 is SVGAGI (reference sequence). CDR3 nucleotides: TGTGCCAGCAGTCACCGGGACAGGGTCGTAAAACTGTTTTTT. Its translation is CASSHRDRVVKLFF.

This rearrangement joins TRBV7-2 to TRBJ2-3; the match to TRBD2 covers 7 bases. Per germline, CDR1 SGHTA and CDR2 FQGNSA. The CDR3 sequence is 14 residues long. Trimming at V came to 5 bases and at J to 2 bases, leaving 4 bases not matched to a gene. The CDR3 here is CASSRDYYTDTQYF. The CDR3 region has the DNA TGTGCCAGCAGCCGGGACTATTACACAGATACGCAGTATTTT. Based on the CDR3 plus reference TRBV7-2 and TRBJ2-3, the full variable domain is GAGVSQSPSNKVTEKGKDVELRCDPISGHTALYWYRQSLGQGLEFLIYFQGNSAPDKSGLPSDRFSAERTGGSVSTLTIQRTQQEDSAVYLCASSRDYYTDTQYFGPGTRLTVL.

This clonotype turned up a few times. The CDR3 protein is CAIRERLAGTNEQFF. The DNA of the CDR3 is TGTGCCATCAGAGAGAGACTAGCGGGGACCAATGAGCAGTTCTTC. The chain carries TRBV10-3 and TRBJ2-1; 11 positions match TRBD2. The CDR3 runs to 15 residues. V was clipped by 6 bases and J by 6 bases; unmatched bases: 7. Germline assignment: CDR1 ENHRY and CDR2 SYGVKD.

The table lists this clonotype with many counts. The V call is TRBV18, the J call TRBJ2-1, with 10 nucleotides matching TRBD2. The CDR3 extends over 15 amino acids. Losses at the gene ends were 0 bases for V and 9 bases for J; bases not matched to a gene: 5. The V gene's germline CDR1 is KGHSH and CDR2 LQKENI. CDR3 residues: CASSPPQRGGGEQFF. The CDR3 region has the DNA TGTGCCAGCTCACCACCCCAGCGGGGGGGCGGTGAGCAGTTCTTC.

The CDR3 loop is CAISPRLAGNYTDTQYF. The DNA for the CDR3 is TGTGCCATCAGCCCGCGGCTAGCGGGGAATTACACAGATACGCAGTATTTT. The rearrangement links TRBV10-3 to TRBJ2-3; 9 bases agree with TRBD2. CDR3 length equals 17 residues. Germline assignment: CDR1 ENHRY and CDR2 SYGVKD. J gave up 2 bases and V 6 bases, and 12 bases lay outside the gene matches.

The chain couples TRBV28 to TRBJ2-7, with D unclear. CDR1 is MDHEN and CDR2 is SYDVKM in the germline V gene. The V and J ends lost 6 bases and 2 bases respectively, with 11 bases between them. The CDR3 consists of 13 residues. The chain's CDR3 is CASSPPRTYEQYV. The DNA of the CDR3 is TGTGCCAGCAGCCCCCCCAGGACCTACGAGCAGTACGTC.

This clonotype has more than one count but fewer than ten. This chain joins TRBV6-2 or TRBV6-3 and TRBJ2-7; D gene uncertain. V was pared by 4 bases and J by 4 bases, with 20 bases between. Germline loops: CDR1 MNHEY, CDR2 SVGEGT. The length of the CDR3 is 16 residues. CDR3 in DNA: TGTGCCAGCAGTTCCAGTTTTATGTATCTCAATTACGAGCAGTACGTC. Translation: CASSSSFMYLNYEQYV.

This clonotype was counted only a few times. The chain combines TRBV21-1 with TRBJ2-7; the table's TRBD1 call for D was not verified on the DNA. TRBV21-1 is recorded as a pseudogene. This CDR3 region has 13 residues. The CDR3 reads CASSLGGGAEQYV. The DNA for the CDR3 is TGTGCCAGCAGTCTCGGGGGTGGGGCCGAGCAGTACGTC.

This sequence joins TRBV7-9 and TRBJ2-7; unclear D gene. Deletions cut 5 bases from V and 3 bases from J, with 14 bases between. This CDR3 is built from 14 residues. Germline CDR1 is SEHNR and CDR2 is FQNEAQ (reference sequence). The CDR3 region is CASSPHGGVYEQYV. CDR3 DNA: TGTGCCAGCAGCCCCCATGGCGGTGTCTACGAGCAGTACGTC.

This clonotype was observed a few times. V usage is TRBV4-1 and J usage is TRBJ1-5; maybe TRBD1 (5 bases). CDR1 and CDR2 from the germline V gene are MGHRA and YSYEKL. V was pared by 1 base and J by 4 bases, with 11 bases between. CDR3 size: 15 residues. CDR3 sequence (DNA): TGCGCCAGCAGCCAAGGTGGGGCAGGAAATCAGCCCCAGCATTTT. It specifies CASSQGGAGNQPQHF.

The sample holds many counts of this clonotype. The chain carries TRBV7-9 and TRBJ1-1; D possibly corresponds to TRBD1 (5 bases). The germline gives CDR1 SEHNR, CDR2 FQNEAQ (reference sequence). This CDR3 comprises 11 residues. Trimming pared 2 bases from V and 13 bases from J, leaving 11 bases between. The CDR3 DNA reads TGTGCCAGCAGCTTATCCGGGGGGTATTTCTTT. Residues: CASSLSGGYFF.

In this sample, this clonotype turned up a few times. The genes are TRBV4-1 and TRBJ1-4; 7 nucleotides agree with TRBD1. V was clipped by 3 bases and J by 10 bases; unmatched bases: 11. CDR1 is MGHRA and CDR2 is YSYEKL in the germline V gene. This CDR3 comprises 15 residues. The CDR3 bases are TGCGCCAGCAGCCACTTTGGACAGGAACCCGGAAAACTGTTTTTT. This codes for CASSHFGQEPGKLFF.

This clonotype has at least ten counts. J is TRBJ2-1 and V is TRBV7-2; a weak D match, TRBD1 (6 bases). This CDR3 contains 14 residues. Deletions cut 6 bases from V and 4 bases from J, with 13 bases between. Per germline, CDR1 SGHTA and CDR2 FQGNSA. CDR3 nucleotides: TGTGCCAGCAGTTCGGACAGTAGATACAATGAGCAGTTCTTC. Protein: CASSSDSRYNEQFF.

V gene TRBV6-2 or TRBV6-3 combines with J gene TRBJ1-6; D uncertain. The germline CDR1 and CDR2 sequences are MNHEY and SVGEGT. The length of the CDR3 is 14 residues. V lost 5 bases and J 0 bases, leaving 5 bases between the germline ends. CDR3 protein: CASSRSSYNSPLHF. The CDR3, as DNA: TGTGCCAGCAGTAGAAGCTCCTATAATTCACCCCTCCACTTT.

The chain couples TRBV20-1 to TRBJ1-2; perhaps TRBD1 as D (6 bases). This CDR3 has 13 amino acids. The V and J ends lost 7 bases and 5 bases respectively, with 17 bases between them. CDR1 DFQATT and CDR2 SNEGSKA come from the germline V gene (reference sequence). The CDR3 reads CSVLAPRGYGYTF. CDR3 coding DNA: TGCAGTGTTCTAGCTCCCAGGGGTTATGGCTACACCTTC.

This clonotype was recorded at least ten times. This chain joins TRBV18 and TRBJ1-2, with TRBD1 as a possible D gene (6 bases). This CDR3 spans 12 amino acids. Germline V gene data show CDR1 as KGHSH and CDR2 as LQKENI. Trimming shortened V by 2 bases and J by 7 bases, and 8 bases separated the two germline ends. The CDR3 loop is CASSPDRSGYTF. Written as DNA, the CDR3 is TGTGCCAGCTCACCAGACAGGTCTGGCTACACCTTC.

This clonotype was recorded a few times. V gene TRBV2 combines with J gene TRBJ2-4; perhaps TRBD1 as D (5 bases). The germline V and J ends were trimmed by 7 bases and 6 bases, with 13 bases remaining between them. The germline gives CDR1 SNHLY, CDR2 FYNNEI. The CDR3 spans 13 residues. CDR3 sequence: CASNQGPPNIQYF. CDR3 coding DNA: TGTGCCAGCAATCAGGGCCCTCCAAACATTCAGTACTTC.

With respect to this clonotype: A junction boundary mismatches the germline segment, possibly from a read error. V is TRBV5-6 and J is TRBJ1-2; TRBD1 is a possible D gene (5 bases). Germline-derived CDR1 and CDR2 are SGHDT and YYEEEE. The CDR3 runs to 14 residues. DNA for the CDR3: TGTTCCAGCAGCCACAGGACCAACCTCTATGGCTACACCTTC. This translates into CSSSHRTNLYGYTF.

This clonotype has more than one count but fewer than ten. The CDR3 reads CASRTGTGLEKLFF. The DNA of the CDR3 is TGCGCCAGCCGTACCGGGACAGGGCTTGAAAAACTGTTTTTT. The V call is TRBV5-1, the J call TRBJ1-4; 9 nucleotides align to TRBD1. CDR3 length: 14 amino acids. Germline V lookup: CDR1 SGHRS, CDR2 YFSETQ. V was pared by 7 bases and J by 7 bases, with 8 bases of the junction left unmatched.

Only a few counts were recorded for this clonotype. The chain uses TRBV24-1 and TRBJ2-3; TRBD1 aligns across 7 bases. This CDR3 comprises 15 residues. Looked up from germline, CDR1 is KGHDR and CDR2 is SFDVKD. After removal of 4 bases from V and 7 bases from J, the junction contained 10 bases not matched to a gene. The CDR3 is CATSDPRTGDYTQYF. For the CDR3, the DNA is TGTGCCACCAGTGACCCAAGGACAGGTGATTATACGCAGTATTTT.

The chain has TRBV10-3 and TRBJ1-1; possible D gene TRBD1, 6 bases. V lost 6 bases to trimming and J lost 1 base, with 6 bases between them. This CDR3 contains 12 residues. Germline CDR1 is ENHRY and CDR2 is SYGVKD. CDR3 nucleotides: TGTGCCATCAGACAGGGGAACACTGAAGCTTTCTTT. This sequence encodes CAIRQGNTEAFF.

This clonotype was seen a handful of times. This sequence joins TRBV4-3 and TRBJ1-1, with D hard to call. Per the germline V gene, CDR1 is LGHNA and CDR2 is YSLEER. This CDR3 spans 15 amino acids. V was shortened by 0 bases and J by 3 bases, with 11 bases between the two germline ends. The CDR3 loop reads CASSQESRSDTEAFF. The CDR3 DNA sequence: TGCGCCAGCAGCCAAGAGTCGAGAAGCGACACTGAAGCTTTCTTT.